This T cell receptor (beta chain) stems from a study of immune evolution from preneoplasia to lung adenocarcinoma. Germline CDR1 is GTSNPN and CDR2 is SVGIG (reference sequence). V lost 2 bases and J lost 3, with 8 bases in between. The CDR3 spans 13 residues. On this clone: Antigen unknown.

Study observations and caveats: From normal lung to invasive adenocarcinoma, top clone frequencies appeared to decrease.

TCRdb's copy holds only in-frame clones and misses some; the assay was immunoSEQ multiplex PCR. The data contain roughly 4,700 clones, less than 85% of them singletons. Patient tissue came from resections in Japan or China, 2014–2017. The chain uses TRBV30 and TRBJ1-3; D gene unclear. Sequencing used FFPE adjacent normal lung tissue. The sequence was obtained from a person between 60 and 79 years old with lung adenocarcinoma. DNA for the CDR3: TGTGCCTGGAGTTCGGACGGTGGAAACACCATATATTTT. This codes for CAWSSDGGNTIYF.